Detailed here is one TCR beta chain. Its antigen is as yet unknown. The data stem from a study of a mutant IDH1 vaccine in newly diagnosed glioma. Looking at the study overall: Earlier therapy was either radiotherapy, temozolomide, or both, and most got both.

The V gene's germline CDR1 is MGHRA and CDR2 YSYEKL. CDR3 length equals 15 residues. Trimming removed 1 base from V and 5 bases from J; junction bases left unmatched: 7. The time point was: week 23, last vaccination. Each dose of the vaccine consisted of 300 ug of mutant IDH1 20-mer peptide, with topical imiquimod. Method: immunoSEQ multiplex PCR; TCRdb's copy keeps in-frame clones and lacks some. The sample carries 50,000 to 65,000 clones, about 87% recorded once. Study-wide results and caveats: Immune responses arising from the vaccine appeared in around 93% of patients.

The sequence was collected from a man in his forties or fifties with glioma. The V gene is TRBV4-1, the J gene TRBJ2-5; TRBD1 aligns across 7 bases. The sequencing used PBMCs, collected from a glioma patient whose treatment included an IDH1 peptide vaccine. In nucleotides, the CDR3 is TGCGCCAGCAGCCAAGGGCCCGGCAGGGGGGAGACCCAGTACTTC. This codes for CASSQGPGRGETQYF.